The TCR beta chain under discussion was sequenced for a study of blood T cell repertoires in COVID-19 (dated by TCRdb to the early 2020s). With regard to the full study: The collaborator samples originated in the United States, Italy and Spain and spanned the acute and convalescent phases of COVID-19. The material from the prospective study consisted of cDNA or gDNA derived from T cells, B-cell-depleted T cells, or PBMCs. Subjects who had been exposed to COVID-19, were actively infected with it, or had recovered from it provided the deeply sampled blood TCRbeta repertoires that made up the dataset. The repertoires were released in a freely available public database intended as a resource for research on the immune response to SARS-CoV-2. The samples were drawn from the first 160 participants of the ongoing ImmuneRACE study and from about 1,200 subjects provided by 6 global collaborators. The sample metadata nearly always contained a de-identified subject ID, COVID-19 status, age in years and sex. Where HLA class I and class II types were available, the types were taken from metadata supplied by the sample provider, not from assay-based typing.

CDR1 and CDR2 are drawn from the germline V gene (reference sequence): SEHNR, FQNEAQ. Between the V and J ends, shortened by 5 bases and 4 bases respectively, the junction contains 14 bases. From the cysteine up to the phenylalanine, the CDR3 has a length of 14 residues. Of the read, only the CDR3 DNA is kept; its 42 bases are in frame from base 1. The immunoSEQ Assay, a bias-controlled multiplex PCR, was used to amplify TCRbeta CDR3 regions from genomic DNA. The paper's data handling went like this. Within the assay, amplification of reference gene primers was used to estimate how many nucleated cells each sample contained. To quantify the absolute abundance of each unique TCRbeta CDR3 rearrangement, sequence reads were collapsed and filtered. For each sample, productive Simpson clonality was calculated as the square root of Simpson's diversity index across productive rearrangements. TCRdb re-hosts the immuneACCESS table, in-frame sequences only. Its copies lack some clones; in the studies checked, an unresolved V gene accounts for under half of them, and the cause for the rest is not known. That table is the source of V, J and clone size, and D and trimming were worked out from the DNA. The table for this sample lists 250,000 or so clones; approximately 86% of them were counted only once. 6% to 9% of the sample belongs to the ten largest clones.

Whole blood was collected in K2EDTA tubes by collaborating institutions according to the institutions' own protocols. Collaborator samples were shipped for TCRbeta analysis as frozen whole blood, isolated PBMCs, or DNA extracted from either sample type. Note on this clone: The specificity of this receptor is unknown. No clone much larger than this one lies a single base away; base qualities are absent.

Points the paper makes about the study in general: Clinical and demographic metadata were provided uncurated, with the amount varying by source and participant.

The chain is made from TRBV7-9 and TRBJ1-2; the D gene lacks a confident call. Sequencing was done on a sample of peripheral blood. The receptor was isolated from a woman in her seventies with active or convalescent COVID-19. The nucleotides are TGTGCCAGCAGCCCTGGCGGGATCCCCTATGGCTACACCTTC. This codes for CASSPGGIPYGYTF.